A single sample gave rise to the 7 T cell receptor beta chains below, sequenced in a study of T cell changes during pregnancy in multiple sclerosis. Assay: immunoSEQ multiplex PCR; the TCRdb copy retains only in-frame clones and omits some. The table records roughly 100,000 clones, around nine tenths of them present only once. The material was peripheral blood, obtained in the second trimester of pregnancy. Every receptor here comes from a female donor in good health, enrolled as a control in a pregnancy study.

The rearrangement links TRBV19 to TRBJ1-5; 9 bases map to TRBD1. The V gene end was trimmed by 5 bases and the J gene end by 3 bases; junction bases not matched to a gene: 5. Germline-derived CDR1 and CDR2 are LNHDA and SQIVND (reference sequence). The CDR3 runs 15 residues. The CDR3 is CASSLRTGDNQPQHF. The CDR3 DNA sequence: TGTGCCAGTAGTCTAAGGACAGGGGACAATCAGCCCCAGCATTTT.

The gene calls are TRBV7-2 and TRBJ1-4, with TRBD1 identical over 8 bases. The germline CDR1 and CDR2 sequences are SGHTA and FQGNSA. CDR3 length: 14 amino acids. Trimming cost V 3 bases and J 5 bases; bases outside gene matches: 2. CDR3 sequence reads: CASSLGTGNEKLFF. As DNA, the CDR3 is TGTGCCAGCAGCTTGGGGACAGGCAATGAAAAACTGTTTTTT.

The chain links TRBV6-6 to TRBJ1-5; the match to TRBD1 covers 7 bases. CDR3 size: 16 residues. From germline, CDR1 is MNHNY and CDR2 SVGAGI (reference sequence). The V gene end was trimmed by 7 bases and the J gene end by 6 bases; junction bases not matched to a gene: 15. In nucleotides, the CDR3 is TGTGCCAGCACTCAAAGGGGGCAGGATTACGTTCAGCCCCAGCATTTT. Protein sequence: CASTQRGQDYVQPQHF.

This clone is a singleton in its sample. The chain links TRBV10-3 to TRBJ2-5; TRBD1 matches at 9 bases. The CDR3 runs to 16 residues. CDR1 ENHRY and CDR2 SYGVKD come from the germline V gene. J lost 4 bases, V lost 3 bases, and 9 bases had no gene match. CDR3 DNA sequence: TGTGCCATCAGTGAATTACAGGGGGCCGGGCGAGAGACCCAGTACTTC. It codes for CAISELQGAGRETQYF.

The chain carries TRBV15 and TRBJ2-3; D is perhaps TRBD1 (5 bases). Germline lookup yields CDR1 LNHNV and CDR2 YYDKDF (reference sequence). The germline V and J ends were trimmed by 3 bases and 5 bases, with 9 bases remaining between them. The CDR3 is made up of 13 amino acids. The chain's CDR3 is CATSSLGRDTQYF. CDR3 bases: TGTGCCACCAGCAGCTTGGGGCGAGATACGCAGTATTTT. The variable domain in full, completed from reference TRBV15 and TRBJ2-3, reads DAMVIQNPRYQVTQFGKPVTLSCSQTLNHNVMYWYQQKSSQAPKLLFHYYDKDFNNEADTPDNFQSRRPNTSFCFLDIRSPGLGDTAMYLCATSSLGRDTQYFGPGTRLTVL.

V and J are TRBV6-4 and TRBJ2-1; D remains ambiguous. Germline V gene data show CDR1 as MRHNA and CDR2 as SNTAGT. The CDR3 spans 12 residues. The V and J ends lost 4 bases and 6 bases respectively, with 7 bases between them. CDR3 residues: CASSGRFNEQFF. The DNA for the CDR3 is TGTGCCAGCAGTGGGCGGTTCAATGAGCAGTTCTTC.

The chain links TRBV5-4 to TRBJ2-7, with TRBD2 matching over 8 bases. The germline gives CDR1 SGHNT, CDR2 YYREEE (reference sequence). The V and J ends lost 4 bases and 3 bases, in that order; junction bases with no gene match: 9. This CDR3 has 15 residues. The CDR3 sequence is CASSPGGGGNYEQYF. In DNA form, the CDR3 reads TGTGCCAGCAGCCCGGGGGGGGGCGGGAACTACGAGCAGTACTTC.